These T cell receptor beta chains were read from a single sample in a study of T-cell reconstitution after alpha-beta-depleted transplantation in children. TCRdb re-analysed the PCR reads in MiXCR, keeping a single row per CDR3 protein. The table has about 1,000,000 distinct CDR3 sequences, roughly 31% seen once. This specimen was PBMCs, mostly from graft donor cells, taken 360 days after TCRalphabeta/CD19-depleted stem cell transplant. These receptors were collected from a boy under two years old who had a stem cell transplant for SCID, so the T cells may come from the graft donor. Both conserved end residues are part of each CDR3. The D gene is left open where the match is weak. The size field is filled for only some rows; it gives once, few, many or a size class.

D: .
size: .
J: TRBJ1-2
V: TRBV6-5
DNA: TGTGCCAGCAGTTACCCCACATCCGGGACTGGCTATGGCTACACCTTC
CDR3: CASSYPTSGTGYGYTF

D: TRBD2
size: few
J: TRBJ2-4
V: TRBV20-1
DNA: TGCAGTGCTAGCTTTTTCCCGGGGGGGGCCGGCAAAAACATTCAGTACTTC
CDR3: CSASFFPGGAGKNIQYF

D: TRBD1
size: .
J: TRBJ1-2
V: TRBV27
DNA: TGTGCCAGCAGCACAGGGGTGGATAGCTATGGCTACACCTTC
CDR3: CASSTGVDSYGYTF

D: .
size: few
J: TRBJ2-4
V: TRBV20-1
DNA: TGCAGTGCTACTCCGGACATCGCTCTGAGGGCAAACATTCAGTACTTC
CDR3: CSATPDIALRANIQYF

D: TRBD1
size: .
J: TRBJ1-2
V: TRBV5-1
DNA: TGCGCCAGCAGCTTGGGACAGGGGCCCCAGGAAGGCTACACCTTC
CDR3: CASSLGQGPQEGYTF

D: TRBD2
size: .
J: TRBJ2-1
V: TRBV10-3
DNA: TGTGCCATCGGGCAGCGGGGGATTTACAATGAGCAGTTCTTC
CDR3: CAIGQRGIYNEQFF

D: .
size: once
J: TRBJ1-1
V: TRBV29-1
DNA: TGCAGCGTTGAAGGGCAGATGAACACTGAAGCTTTCTTT
CDR3: CSVEGQMNTEAFF

D: .
size: few
J: TRBJ2-7
V: TRBV12-3/TRBV12-4
DNA: TGTGCCAGCAGTTTTGGAGGGCAAAGCGGCGAGCAGTACTTC
CDR3: CASSFGGQSGEQYF

D: .
size: .
J: TRBJ1-1
V: TRBV2
DNA: TGTGCCAGCACAGGACAGACGAACACTGAAGCTTTCTTT
CDR3: CASTGQTNTEAFF

D: TRBD2
size: few
J: TRBJ2-5
V: TRBV4-3
DNA: TGCGCCAGCAGCCAAGGGCGGGGGGGGACCCAGTACTTC
CDR3: CASSQGRGGTQYF

D: .
size: .
J: TRBJ2-3
V: TRBV20-1
DNA: TGCAGTGCTAGAGGACTCACTCGCACAGATACGCAGTATTTT
CDR3: CSARGLTRTDTQYF

D: .
size: few
J: TRBJ2-7
V: TRBV10-3
DNA: TGTGCCATCAGTGAGTATGGTTTGGGCGAGCAGTACTTC
CDR3: CAISEYGLGEQYF

D: .
size: .
J: TRBJ2-5
V: TRBV7-9
DNA: TGTGCCAGCAGCAAATCCGGGGGACCACTCCCCCAAGAGACCCAGTACTTC
CDR3: CASSKSGGPLPQETQYF

D: TRBD1
size: few
J: TRBJ2-7
V: TRBV5-5
DNA: TGTGCCAGCAGCTGGGGACAGGGGAACAACTTCGCCTACGAGCAGTACTTC
CDR3: CASSWGQGNNFAYEQYF

D: .
size: .
J: TRBJ2-5
V: TRBV24-1
DNA: TGTGCCACCCCGGGACACCGGCTAGGGACCCAGTACTTC
CDR3: CATPGHRLGTQYF

D: .
size: .
J: TRBJ2-2
V: TRBV3-1
DNA: TGTGCCAGCAGCCAAGGGAGGGCGGACCCTCTCACCGGGGAGCTGTTTTTT
CDR3: CASSQGRADPLTGELFF

D: TRBD2
size: .
J: TRBJ2-3
V: TRBV7-2
DNA: TGTGCCAGCAGCTTAGCGGCTAGCGGGGGGATTTCTAGCACAGATACGCAGTATTTT
CDR3: CASSLAASGGISSTDTQYF

D: TRBD2
size: .
J: TRBJ2-7
V: TRBV4-1
DNA: TGCGCCAGCAGCCAAGACCTGGGACTAGGGACCTACGAGCAGTACTTC
CDR3: CASSQDLGLGTYEQYF

D: .
size: many
J: TRBJ1-6
V: TRBV9
DNA: TGTGCCAGCAGCGTACAGGGGTATAATTCACCCCTCCACTTT
CDR3: CASSVQGYNSPLHF

D: .
size: few
J: TRBJ2-7
V: TRBV3-1
DNA: TGTGCCAGCAGCCAAGAAGACAGCTCGGAGCAGTACTTC
CDR3: CASSQEDSSEQYF

D: TRBD2
size: .
J: TRBJ2-1
V: TRBV6-1
DNA: TGTGCCAGCAGCCCACCACGGACTAGCGGGGGGTGGAATGAGCAGTTCTTC
CDR3: CASSPPRTSGGWNEQFF

D: .
size: .
J: TRBJ2-2
V: TRBV4-2
DNA: TGTGCCAGCAGCCAACTGTCCGGATGGACCGGGGAGCTGTTTTTT
CDR3: CASSQLSGWTGELFF

D: TRBD1
size: .
J: TRBJ1-2
V: TRBV7-9
DNA: TGTGCCAGCAGCTTGGACAGGGTCGTCGGTGGCTACACCTTC
CDR3: CASSLDRVVGGYTF

D: .
size: .
J: TRBJ2-7
V: TRBV6-1
DNA: TGTGCCAGCAGCCCTCGAACCCGACAGGGAGGAGCCGAGCAGTACTTC
CDR3: CASSPRTRQGGAEQYF

D: .
size: few
J: TRBJ2-1
V: TRBV9
DNA: TGTGCCAGCAGCGTAGGGCCCTCAAGCTCCAGCTCCTACAATGAGCAGTTCTTC
CDR3: CASSVGPSSSSSYNEQFF

D: .
size: .
J: TRBJ2-1
V: TRBV5-1
DNA: TGCGCCAGCAGCCCCCGGGACGGACAACCGTTCTTC
CDR3: CASSPRDGQPFF

D: TRBD2
size: few
J: TRBJ2-1
V: TRBV5-1
DNA: TGCGCCAGCAGCTTGGCCGTGGCTAGCGGTCGTGAGCAGTTCTTC
CDR3: CASSLAVASGREQFF

D: TRBD1
size: .
J: TRBJ1-4
V: TRBV20-1
DNA: TGCAGTGCTGGGTCCGCAGGGGGCAATGAAAAACTGTTTTTT
CDR3: CSAGSAGGNEKLFF

D: .
size: .
J: TRBJ2-1
V: TRBV19
DNA: TGTGCCAGTAGTATTCGGGGCAAGAGCTCCTACAATGAGCAGTTCTTC
CDR3: CASSIRGKSSYNEQFF

D: TRBD1
size: many
J: TRBJ2-3
V: TRBV10-3
DNA: TGTGCCAGCGGGACAGGGCTCACAGATACGCAGTATTTT
CDR3: CASGTGLTDTQYF

D: .
size: .
J: TRBJ1-1
V: TRBV24-1
DNA: TGTGCCACCAGTGGGTCGGGATTGAACACTGAAGCTTTCTTT
CDR3: CATSGSGLNTEAFF

D: .
size: few
J: TRBJ2-5
V: TRBV6-5
DNA: TGTGCCAGCAGTTACAGATGGGGTGAGGTTTATGAAGAGACCCAGTACTTC
CDR3: CASSYRWGEVYEETQYF

D: TRBD1
size: .
J: TRBJ1-1
V: TRBV20-1
DNA: TGCAGTGCTAGCCCCCCTGCTTCAGGGGGGGACACTGAAGCTTTCTTT
CDR3: CSASPPASGGDTEAFF

D: .
size: .
J: TRBJ1-1
V: TRBV20-1
DNA: TGCAGTGCTAGAGTTTCGGGCTACGGCACTGAAGCTTTCTTT
CDR3: CSARVSGYGTEAFF

D: .
size: .
J: TRBJ2-1
V: TRBV7-8
DNA: TGTGCCAGCAGCCCCTACGGTATGCGCCCGAGAGAGCAGTTCTTC
CDR3: CASSPYGMRPREQFF

D: .
size: few
J: TRBJ1-5
V: TRBV27
DNA: TGTGCCAGCAGTTTAAGGGGCAGGGAGGGCCATCAGCCCCAGCATTTT
CDR3: CASSLRGREGHQPQHF

D: TRBD1
size: few
J: TRBJ2-3
V: TRBV20-1
DNA: TGCAGTGCTAGTAGGGACAGCTTTCCAGATACGCAGTATTTT
CDR3: CSASRDSFPDTQYF

D: .
size: .
J: TRBJ1-1
V: TRBV9
DNA: TGTGCCAGCAGCGTAGAATGGAACACTGAAGCTTTCTTT
CDR3: CASSVEWNTEAFF

D: .
size: few
J: TRBJ2-4
V: TRBV29-1
DNA: TGCAGCGTTGAAGATCTTGCGAAAAACATTCAGTACTTC
CDR3: CSVEDLAKNIQYF

D: .
size: .
J: TRBJ2-7
V: TRBV5-1
DNA: TGCGCCAGCAGCTTGGTAAACTGGGACTCCTACGAGCAGTACTTC
CDR3: CASSLVNWDSYEQYF

D: .
size: few
J: TRBJ1-1
V: TRBV5-5
DNA: TGTGCCAGCAGCTTGGCCTTAACAGGGTATACTGAAGCTTTCTTT
CDR3: CASSLALTGYTEAFF

D: TRBD1
size: few
J: TRBJ2-3
V: TRBV6-2/TRBV6-3
DNA: TGTGCCAGCAGTTCCGCCGGGACAGGGGGCTCAAGAGATACGCAGTATTTT
CDR3: CASSSAGTGGSRDTQYF

D: .
size: .
J: TRBJ2-3
V: TRBV9
DNA: TGTGCCAGCAGTGCGGTTGGACTTAGCACAGATACGCAGTATTTT
CDR3: CASSAVGLSTDTQYF

D: .
size: .
J: TRBJ1-2
V: TRBV5-6
DNA: TGTGCCAGCAGCTTGATAAGGTCCCTCTATGGCTACACCTTC
CDR3: CASSLIRSLYGYTF

D: .
size: few
J: TRBJ2-5
V: TRBV12-3/TRBV12-4
DNA: TGTGCCAGCAGCCTTCCCGTGGGCACGAGGCAAGAGACCCAGTACTTC
CDR3: CASSLPVGTRQETQYF

D: .
size: few
J: TRBJ1-2
V: TRBV7-3
DNA: TGTGCCACCCACCGAGGTAGATTGCGGAACTATGGCTACACCTTC
CDR3: CATHRGRLRNYGYTF

D: .
size: few
J: TRBJ1-1
V: TRBV12-3/TRBV12-4
DNA: TGTGCCAGCAGTTTGGTCAGGGCCGTTGGAGCTTTCTTT
CDR3: CASSLVRAVGAFF

D: TRBD2
size: few
J: TRBJ2-1
V: TRBV3-1
DNA: TGTGCCAGCAGCCAGTACCCACTAGCGGGGGTGTCTAGCTACAATGAGCAGTTCTTC
CDR3: CASSQYPLAGVSSYNEQFF

D: TRBD1
size: .
J: TRBJ1-2
V: TRBV10-3
DNA: TGTGCCATCACCATCTCTCCGGGACAGGGGAACTATGGCTACACCTTC
CDR3: CAITISPGQGNYGYTF

D: .
size: few
J: TRBJ2-7
V: TRBV7-2
DNA: TGTGCCAGCAGCGTACTCGGGACCTCAGCCTACGAGCAGTACTTC
CDR3: CASSVLGTSAYEQYF